This entry lists 19 T cell receptor beta chains sequenced from one sample in a study of early T cells in non-severe SARS-CoV-2 infection. TCRdb reprocessed the 5' RACE reads via MiXCR and lists one record per CDR3 protein. Of about 52,000 distinct CDR3 sequences detected, 5.5% to 7.5% appear once; the ten largest clones hold just under 4%. What was sequenced was whole blood. The receptors were sampled from an adult who was a healthcare worker with PCR-confirmed SARS-CoV-2 infection or an uninfected control (not recorded which).

Many counts were recorded for this clonotype. This sequence joins TRBV29-1 and TRBJ1-1, with D maybe TRBD1 (6 bases). Germline V gene sequence: CDR1 SQVTM, CDR2 ANQGSEA. This CDR3 is built from 15 residues. Trimming removed 4 bases at V and 7 bases at J, with 22 bases between. The CDR3 bases are TGCAGCGTTGGCCAGCCGCGTACAACAGGGTATGAAGCTTTCTTT. The encoded protein is CSVGQPRTTGYEAFF.

This chain links TRBV2 with TRBJ2-1, with 12 bases identical to TRBD1. The CDR3 totals 14 residues. Germline V gene lookup returns CDR1 SNHLY and CDR2 FYNNEI. V was pared by 6 bases and J by 6 bases, with 3 bases of the junction left unmatched. As DNA, the CDR3 is TGTGCCAGCAGCCGGGACAGGGGGCGCAATGAGCAGTTCTTC. Translation gives CASSRDRGRNEQFF.

A few counts support this clonotype. This rearrangement joins TRBV7-2 to TRBJ1-5, with D uncertain. Looked up from germline, CDR1 is SGHTA and CDR2 is FQGNSA. The CDR3 length is 13 residues. V was trimmed by 5 bases and J by 4 bases, leaving 9 bases between them. CDR3 in amino acids: CASSPDQNQPQHF. CDR3 coding DNA: TGTGCCAGCAGCCCAGACCAAAATCAGCCCCAGCATTTT. The full variable domain, rest sourced from reference TRBV7-2 and TRBJ1-5, is GAGVSQSPSNKVTEKGKDVELRCDPISGHTALYWYRQSLGQGLEFLIYFQGNSAPDKSGLPSDRFSAERTGGSVSTLTIQRTQQEDSAVYLCASSPDQNQPQHFGDGTRLSIL.

The CDR3, as DNA: TGCAGTGCTGGGGGGGCCTCCTACAATGAGCAGTTCTTC. This codes for CSAGGASYNEQFF. The chain combines TRBV20-1 with TRBJ2-1; D might be TRBD2 (7 bases). The CDR3 totals 13 residues. The V and J ends lost 5 bases and 0 bases respectively, with 8 bases between them. The germline V gene encodes CDR1 DFQATT and CDR2 SNEGSKA (reference sequence).

This clonotype was detected a few times. The chain employs TRBV12-3 or TRBV12-4 and TRBJ2-3, with 7 bases identical to TRBD1. The CDR3 is 14 amino acids. Trimming removed 11 bases from V and 0 bases from J; junction bases left unmatched: 8. The CDR3 protein is CAVPTGSSTDTQYF. CDR3 nucleotides: TGTGCCGTACCGACAGGGTCAAGCACAGATACGCAGTATTTT.

The chain uses TRBV6-2 or TRBV6-3 and TRBJ2-3, with 9 nucleotides matching TRBD2. CDR1 MNHEY and CDR2 SVGEGT come from the germline V gene. V shed 6 bases, J shed 3 bases, and the junction held 4 bases outside the gene matches. This CDR3 spans 14 amino acids. The CDR3 here is CASRERGATDTQYF. The DNA of the CDR3 is TGTGCCAGCAGAGAGCGGGGGGCAACAGATACGCAGTATTTT.

The chain employs TRBV20-1 and TRBJ2-7, with TRBD1 identical over 7 bases. CDR1 DFQATT and CDR2 SNEGSKA come from the germline V gene (reference sequence). Trimming at V came to 3 bases and at J to 5 bases, leaving 7 bases not matched to a gene. The CDR3 consists of 13 residues. The CDR3: CSARSYRGNEQYF. The DNA of the CDR3 is TGCAGTGCTAGGTCCTACAGGGGTAACGAGCAGTACTTC.

This clonotype was observed many times. The chain uses TRBV25-1 and TRBJ1-2; D not resolved. There are 13 residues in the CDR3. Trimming took off 3 bases at V and 5 bases at J, with 10 bases between the two ends. CDR1 MGHDK and CDR2 SYGVNS come from the germline V gene. CDR3 coding DNA: TGTGCCAGCAGTGAGATGGACCGATATGGCTACACCTTC. Translated: CASSEMDRYGYTF.

This clonotype was seen repeatedly, ten times or more. J is TRBJ2-5 and V is TRBV19, with a tentative D call TRBD1 (5 bases). The CDR3 is 14 amino acids. With 4 bases removed from V and 1 base from J, the gap between germline ends came to 10 bases. Germline V gene lookup returns CDR1 LNHDA and CDR2 SQIVND (reference sequence). The CDR3 sequence is CASSTTGVQETQYF. The CDR3 DNA reads TGTGCCAGTAGTACCACAGGAGTCCAAGAGACCCAGTACTTC.

This clonotype was seen only a few times. The chain joins TRBV15 to TRBJ2-3; perhaps TRBD2 as D (5 bases). Trimming removed 4 bases at V and 4 bases at J, with 12 bases between. Germline-derived CDR1 and CDR2 are LNHNV and YYDKDF (reference sequence). This CDR3 has 14 amino acids. The CDR3 coding sequence is TGTGCCACCAGCATCGGGGTGGCGGCAGATACGCAGTATTTT. Translated: CATSIGVAADTQYF. The entire variable domain, with the rest obtained from reference TRBV15 and TRBJ2-3, is as follows: DAMVIQNPRYQVTQFGKPVTLSCSQTLNHNVMYWYQQKSSQAPKLLFHYYDKDFNNEADTPDNFQSRRPNTSFCFLDIRSPGLGDTAMYLCATSIGVAADTQYFGPGTRLTVL.

The CDR3 reads CASSATQGLDEQYF. The CDR3 nucleotides read TGTGCCAGCAGCGCGACTCAAGGGCTCGACGAGCAGTACTTC. The chain couples TRBV9 to TRBJ2-7, with unresolved D. The germline gives CDR1 SGDLS, CDR2 YYNGEE. The CDR3 extends over 14 amino acids. The V and J ends lost 3 bases and 5 bases respectively, with 15 bases between them.

This clonotype was counted ten times or more. The rearrangement joins TRBV7-2 to TRBJ2-7; D may match TRBD1 or TRBD2 (5 bases each). CDR3 length: 12 amino acids. Germline V CDR1 and CDR2: SGHTA, FQGNSA. The V and J ends lost 1 base and 7 bases respectively, with 8 bases between them. The chain's CDR3 is CASSLDWGEQYF. The DNA for the CDR3 is TGTGCCAGCAGCTTAGACTGGGGGGAGCAGTACTTC.

This clonotype has a handful of counts. The rearrangement links TRBV20-1 to TRBJ2-5; perhaps TRBD2 as D (6 bases). The CDR3 has 12 residues. Germline values: CDR1 DFQATT, CDR2 SNEGSKA (reference sequence). Trimming removed 6 bases from V and 2 bases from J, with 10 bases in between. CDR3 coding DNA: TGCAGTGCCCTAGCGACACAAGAGACCCAGTACTTC. Protein product: CSALATQETQYF.

The sample holds many counts of this clonotype. This sequence joins TRBV5-6 and TRBJ2-1, with a tentative D call TRBD2 (6 bases). CDR1 is SGHDT and CDR2 is YYEEEE in the germline V gene. V lost 3 bases and J lost 8, with 6 bases in between. This CDR3 comprises 11 residues. The CDR3 nucleotides are TGTGCCAGCAGCTGGGGGGATGAGCAGTTCTTC. This sequence encodes CASSWGDEQFF.

The chain carries TRBV5-1 and TRBJ2-6; D call uncertain. Germline loops: CDR1 SGHRS, CDR2 YFSETQ. Trimming pared 1 base from V and 0 bases from J, leaving 14 bases between. CDR3 size: 18 residues. The chain's CDR3 is CASSLQSPSSSGANVLTF. The CDR3 coding sequence is TGCGCCAGCAGCTTGCAGTCACCGTCTAGCTCTGGGGCCAACGTCCTGACTTTC.

At least ten counts were recorded for this clonotype. This chain connects TRBV29-1 to TRBJ2-5; D ambiguous. Germline loops: CDR1 SQVTM, CDR2 ANQGSEA. The CDR3 runs 13 residues. V shed 4 bases and J shed 4 bases, with 13 bases lying between them. CDR3 protein: CSVAFVAGETQYF. Here the CDR3 DNA reads TGCAGCGTTGCGTTTGTGGCCGGAGAGACCCAGTACTTC.

This clonotype was counted at least ten times. V is TRBV28 and J is TRBJ2-1, with TRBD2 matching over 9 bases. The V gene end was trimmed by 2 bases and the J gene end by 8 bases; junction bases not matched to a gene: 13. CDR1 MDHEN and CDR2 SYDVKM come from the germline V gene. The CDR3 is made up of 17 amino acids. The CDR3 here is CASSLRRSGGPRHEQFF. The CDR3 region has the DNA TGTGCCAGCAGTTTAAGGCGTAGCGGGGGCCCCAGGCATGAGCAGTTCTTC. Using reference TRBV28 and TRBJ2-1 for the parts outside the CDR3, the full variable domain is DVKVTQSSRYLVKRTGEKVFLECVQDMDHENMFWYRQDPGLGLRLIYFSYDVKMKEKGDIPEGYSVSREKKERFSLILESASTNQTSMYLCASSLRRSGGPRHEQFFGPGTRLTVL.

There are many counts of this clonotype. The chain recombines TRBV10-3 with TRBJ2-1, with D hard to call. The germline V and J ends were trimmed by 6 bases and 5 bases, with 8 bases remaining between them. CDR3 length equals 12 residues. The germline gives CDR1 ENHRY, CDR2 SYGVKD. The CDR3 DNA sequence: TGTGCCATCAGCCCCAACCACAATGAGCAGTTCTTC. Residues: CAISPNHNEQFF.

This clonotype was seen many times. V is TRBV7-9 and J is TRBJ1-1, with a tentative D call TRBD1 (6 bases). In germline, CDR1 is SEHNR, CDR2 FQNEAQ (reference sequence). Between the trimmed V and J ends, which lost 5 bases and 7 bases, there was a span of 11 bases. This CDR3 has 12 amino acids. In nucleotides, the CDR3 is TGTGCCAGCAGCCGGACAGACCATGAAGCTTTCTTT. Translated, it gives CASSRTDHEAFF.